Shown below are 29 T cell receptor beta chains from a single sample sequenced in a study of type 1 regulatory T cells. MiXCR was run by TCRdb on the reads, yielding one entry per CDR3 protein. This sample has approximately 90,000 distinct CDR3 sequences, with roughly 31% found just once. Sequencing was done on a sample of CD4+ T cells, either the whole sample or a sorted fraction (not recorded which). The receptor source for this set is a human donor in good health.

V is TRBV15 and J is TRBJ2-6; 10 bases line up with TRBD1. V lost 2 bases to trimming and J lost 2 bases; unmatched junction nucleotides: 9. This CDR3 is built from 19 residues. Germline V gene data show CDR1 as LNHNV and CDR2 as YYDKDF (reference sequence). In nucleotides, the CDR3 is TGTGCCACCAGCAGATTGGGAACCGGGACAGGGGCTGGGGCCAACGTCCTGACTTTC. Protein sequence: CATSRLGTGTGAGANVLTF.

This clonotype has just a few counts. This chain links TRBV7-8 with TRBJ2-1, with D unclear. CDR3 size: 13 residues. The germline V gene has CDR1 SGHVS and CDR2 FQNEAQ. V gave up 2 bases and J gave up 5 bases, with 7 bases separating them. The CDR3 sequence: CASSLIRDNEQFF. CDR3 in DNA: TGTGCCAGCAGCTTAATCAGAGACAATGAGCAGTTCTTC.

CDR3 loop: CASSPAGGVREQFF. CDR3 nucleotide sequence: TGTGCCAGCAGCCCAGCGGGAGGGGTGAGGGAGCAGTTCTTC. This sequence joins TRBV11-2 and TRBJ2-1, with 10 bases fitting TRBD2. CDR1 is SGHAT and CDR2 is FQNNGV in the germline V gene. The CDR3 is 14 amino acids. Trimming removed 5 bases from V and 10 bases from J; junction bases left unmatched: 8.

This clonotype was seen ten or more times. The V call is TRBV15, the J call TRBJ2-5; 8 bases are a match to TRBD2. Germline V CDR1 and CDR2: LNHNV, YYDKDF (reference sequence). Trimming removed 0 bases from V and 4 bases from J; junction bases left unmatched: 1. This CDR3 is 14 amino acids long. The CDR3 protein is CATSRDRGGETQYF. Here the CDR3 DNA reads TGTGCCACCAGCAGAGATCGGGGGGGAGAGACCCAGTACTTC.

About this clonotype itself: The junction departs from the called germline gene at one end, perhaps through a read error. The rearrangement links TRBV10-3 to TRBJ2-7; 13 bases are a match to TRBD2. This CDR3 has 15 residues. The germline V gene has CDR1 ENHRY and CDR2 SYGVKD. CDR3 nucleotide sequence: TGTGCGACAAAGGGCACTAGCGGGAGGGTTATCGAGCAGTGCTTC. Residues: CATKGTSGRVIEQCF.

There are a few counts of this clonotype. This chain connects TRBV20-1 to TRBJ2-1; possible D gene TRBD1, 7 bases. This CDR3 comprises 10 residues. CDR1 is DFQATT, CDR2 SNEGSKA, per germline (reference sequence). Trimming cost V 6 bases and J 13 bases, with 13 bases left between them. The CDR3 coding sequence is TGCAGTGCGACTAGACAGGGTCAGTTCTTC. This sequence encodes CSATRQGQFF.

This clonotype occurred a few times. This sequence joins TRBV9 and TRBJ2-1; 9 nucleotides match TRBD1. Germline V gives CDR1 SGDLS, CDR2 YYNGEE. CDR3 length equals 16 residues. V lost 0 bases to trimming and J lost 5 bases; unmatched junction nucleotides: 6. DNA of the CDR3: TGTGCCAGCAGCGTAGAGGCTGGGACAGGGAACAATGAGCAGTTCTTC. It translates to CASSVEAGTGNNEQFF.

The V call is TRBV27, the J call TRBJ2-7; D gene ambiguous. Trimming stripped 5 bases from V and 3 bases from J, with 14 bases between. This CDR3 has 14 residues. CDR1 is MNHEY, CDR2 SMNVEV, per germline (reference sequence). The CDR3 loop is CASSRSLVDYEQYF. Here the CDR3 DNA reads TGTGCCAGCAGTCGGAGCCTAGTGGACTACGAGCAGTACTTC.

This clonotype was detected only a few times. This chain joins TRBV5-1 and TRBJ2-1; 13 bases map to TRBD2. The CDR3 extends over 15 amino acids. Trimming cost V 0 bases and J 10 bases; bases outside gene matches: 4. Per the germline V gene, CDR1 is SGHRS and CDR2 is YFSETQ. CDR3 sequence reads: CASSLVGLAGREQFF. CDR3 nucleotide sequence: TGCGCCAGCAGCTTGGTGGGACTAGCGGGACGCGAGCAGTTCTTC.

The V gene is TRBV7-2, the J gene TRBJ1-1; D ambiguous. The germline CDR1 and CDR2 sequences are SGHTA and FQGNSA. Trimming removed 3 bases from V and 6 bases from J, with 11 bases in between. There are 13 residues in the CDR3. Here the CDR3 reads CASSFRMSPEAFF. In DNA, the CDR3 is TGTGCCAGCAGCTTCCGGATGTCTCCTGAAGCTTTCTTT.

The chain couples TRBV6-1 to TRBJ1-5; D call uncertain. The germline V gene has CDR1 MNHNS and CDR2 SASEGT. Deletions cut 5 bases from V and 5 bases from J, with 7 bases between. This CDR3 has 12 residues. The CDR3 bases are TGTGCCAGCAGTCCAGATGATCAGCCCCAGCATTTT. Translating gives CASSPDDQPQHF.

The genes are TRBV10-3 and TRBJ1-1; 7 nucleotides line up with TRBD1. Per the germline V gene, CDR1 is ENHRY and CDR2 is SYGVKD. Trimming at V came to 7 bases and at J to 7 bases, leaving 9 bases not matched to a gene. The CDR3 sequence is 13 residues long. The CDR3 loop reads CAINGDSNLEAFF. CDR3 nucleotides: TGTGCCATCAATGGGGACAGCAACCTTGAAGCTTTCTTT.

The chain links TRBV14 to TRBJ2-1, with D unclear. The V gene's germline CDR1 is SGHDN and CDR2 FVKESK. The CDR3 sequence is 13 residues long. V gave up 1 base and J gave up 7 bases, with 8 bases separating them. CDR3: CASSQVLGNEQFF. CDR3 bases: TGTGCCAGCAGCCAAGTGTTAGGTAATGAGCAGTTCTTC. The full variable domain, in which reference TRBV14 and TRBJ2-1 provide the parts outside the CDR3, is EAGVTQFPSHSVIEKGQTVTLRCDPISGHDNLYWYRRVMGKEIKFLLHFVKESKQDESGMPNNRFLAERTGGTYSTLKVQPAELEDSGVYFCASSQVLGNEQFFGPGTRLTVL.

This chain uses TRBV6-5 with TRBJ2-7, with 8 bases lining up with TRBD2. Looked up from germline, CDR1 is MNHEY and CDR2 is SVGAGI. The trim removed 2 bases at V and 5 bases at J, leaving 8 bases unmatched. The CDR3 length is 15 residues. The CDR3 bases are TGTGCCAGCAGTTACCGAGGACTAGCAAGTGACGAGCAGTACTTC. This codes for CASSYRGLASDEQYF.

The chain employs TRBV20-1 and TRBJ2-7; TRBD2 matches 7 bases. Germline V CDR1 and CDR2: DFQATT, SNEGSKA (reference sequence). The CDR3 sequence is 15 residues long. V lost 0 bases and J lost 4; bases outside the gene matches: 9. Here the CDR3 reads CSARDLKTSSYEQYF. CDR3 in DNA: TGCAGTGCTAGAGATCTGAAGACTAGCAGTTACGAGCAGTACTTC.

The chain carries TRBV11-2 and TRBJ2-5; D remains unclear. The CDR3 consists of 13 residues. The germline V gene encodes CDR1 SGHAT and CDR2 FQNNGV. Trimming removed 5 bases from V and 5 bases from J, with 12 bases in between. The CDR3, as DNA: TGTGCCAGCAGCAAATTCGTTGAGGAGACCCAGTACTTC. This codes for CASSKFVEETQYF.

The chain recombines TRBV7-8 with TRBJ1-1; unclear D gene. Trimming took 5 bases from V and 0 from J, leaving 22 bases between them. CDR3 length equals 18 residues. Germline lookup yields CDR1 SGHVS and CDR2 FQNEAQ. The CDR3 DNA is TGTGCCAGCAGCCCATTTCGTGTGGCTTTATCTCTGAACACTGAAGCTTTCTTT. Amino acids: CASSPFRVALSLNTEAFF.

The J gene is TRBJ2-5, the V gene TRBV5-1, with D possibly TRBD1 on 6 matching bases. This CDR3 is 15 amino acids long. From germline, CDR1 is SGHRS and CDR2 YFSETQ. V lost 4 bases and J lost 5, with 18 bases in between. The CDR3 here is CASSLWSGDGETQYF. Here the CDR3 DNA reads TGCGCCAGCAGCCTTTGGTCAGGGGATGGCGAGACCCAGTACTTC.

This chain uses TRBV5-1 with TRBJ1-1; no definite D call. Per germline, CDR1 SGHRS and CDR2 YFSETQ. The germline V and J ends were trimmed by 0 bases and 1 base, with 7 bases remaining between them. The CDR3 sequence is 14 residues long. In DNA form, the CDR3 reads TGCGCCAGCAGCTTGGCTGCACAGAACACTGAAGCTTTCTTT. It is translated as CASSLAAQNTEAFF.

This sequence joins TRBV5-1 and TRBJ1-2, with D possibly being TRBD1 (5 bases). The CDR3 length is 14 residues. CDR1 and CDR2 (germline): SGHRS, YFSETQ. Trimming took 4 bases from V and 0 from J, leaving 10 bases between them. The CDR3 protein is CASSDPQANYGYTF. The CDR3 DNA reads as TGCGCCAGCAGCGACCCACAGGCTAACTATGGCTACACCTTC.

The rearrangement uses TRBV25-1 and TRBJ2-5; a possible D gene is TRBD2 (6 bases). The V gene lost 6 bases and the J gene lost 3 bases, with 17 bases spanning the gap. CDR1 and CDR2 (germline): MGHDK, SYGVNS. The CDR3 totals 15 residues. CDR3 sequence reads: CASSPSGGKEETQYF. CDR3 coding DNA: TGTGCCAGCAGCCCCAGTGGGGGGAAGGAAGAGACCCAGTACTTC.

The genes are TRBV11-2 and TRBJ2-7; D not certain. The V end lost 6 bases, the J end lost 0 bases, and 12 bases lay between the germline ends. From germline, CDR1 is SGHAT and CDR2 FQNNGV. The CDR3 is 14 amino acids. The CDR3 here is CASSPVRASYEQYF. CDR3 DNA sequence: TGTGCCAGCAGTCCAGTCAGAGCCTCCTACGAGCAGTACTTC.

This clonotype showed up just a few times. This rearrangement joins TRBV2 to TRBJ2-3; TRBD2 is a possible D gene (5 bases). V dropped 4 bases and J dropped 1 base, with 9 bases sitting between them. CDR1 and CDR2 from the germline V gene are SNHLY and FYNNEI. This CDR3 comprises 14 residues. The CDR3 nucleotides read TGTGCCAGCAGTGTGGACGGGGGCACAGATACGCAGTATTTT. This gives the protein CASSVDGGTDTQYF.

The gene calls are TRBV9 and TRBJ2-7, with D unresolved. This CDR3 has 13 amino acids. Germline assignment: CDR1 SGDLS and CDR2 YYNGEE. Trimming left V 0 bases short and J 2 bases short, with 6 bases between. In DNA form, the CDR3 reads TGTGCCAGCAGCGTAGCTCCAGCCTACGAGCAGTACTTC. Protein product: CASSVAPAYEQYF.

J is TRBJ2-7 and V is TRBV11-2; 11 bases match TRBD2. The germline gives CDR1 SGHAT, CDR2 FQNNGV. Germline trimming cut 5 bases from V and 7 bases from J; bases unmatched to any gene: 7. The CDR3 extends over 14 amino acids. The CDR3 spells CASSDTSGSREQYF. CDR3 in DNA: TGTGCCAGCAGCGATACTAGCGGGAGTCGGGAGCAGTACTTC.

The CDR3 here is CASRPTPRWELFF. The DNA for the CDR3 is TGCGCCAGCCGCCCGACCCCTAGGTGGGAGCTGTTTTTT. The rearrangement links TRBV4-3 to TRBJ2-2; no definite D call. The V gene lost 8 bases and the J gene lost 9 bases, with 16 bases spanning the gap. This CDR3 region has 13 residues. Germline V gene data show CDR1 as LGHNA and CDR2 as YSLEER.

This clonotype was observed a handful of times. The chain has TRBV7-8 and TRBJ2-7, with D possibly matching TRBD1 (5 bases). Trimming cost V 5 bases and J 2 bases, with 13 bases left between them. Germline CDR1 SGHVS, CDR2 FQNEAQ. The length of the CDR3 is 14 residues. CDR3 sequence reads: CASSPAQGPYEQYF. The CDR3 DNA is TGTGCCAGCAGCCCCGCGCAGGGCCCCTACGAGCAGTACTTC.

This clonotype has a count of ten or more. The chain recombines TRBV6-2 or TRBV6-3 with TRBJ2-1; 7 bases match TRBD2. V was clipped by 8 bases and J by 5 bases; unmatched bases: 6. The CDR3 is 13 residues long. Germline CDR1 and CDR2: MNHEY and SVGEGT. DNA for the CDR3: TGTGCCAGCCCTTTGAGCGGGAACAATGAGCAGTTCTTC. Its protein is CASPLSGNNEQFF.

This chain links TRBV7-2 with TRBJ2-1; 9 positions match TRBD1. V was clipped by 5 bases and J by 8 bases; unmatched bases: 13. Germline-derived CDR1 and CDR2 are SGHTA and FQGNSA. The CDR3 sequence is 16 residues long. The CDR3 DNA sequence: TGTGCCAGCAGCCAGATTCCCGGGACAGGGAGGGATGAGCAGTTCTTC. As protein: CASSQIPGTGRDEQFF. The variable domain in full, completed from reference TRBV7-2 and TRBJ2-1, reads GAGVSQSPSNKVTEKGKDVELRCDPISGHTALYWYRQSLGQGLEFLIYFQGNSAPDKSGLPSDRFSAERTGGSVSTLTIQRTQQEDSAVYLCASSQIPGTGRDEQFFGPGTRLTVL.